This is a list of T cell receptor beta chains from one sample in a study of regulatory T cells. Generated by immunoSEQ multiplex PCR, the TCRdb table keeps only in-frame clones and is missing some. Among about 5,900 clones listed, roughly four fifths were seen once. The material sequenced was CD8+ T cells sorted from blood. Receptors were obtained from a child aged 5 to 17 with CD3G deficiency. Both conserved end residues are part of each CDR3. The D gene is left open where the match is weak. A row's size may be missing; if present it is once, few, many or a size class.

cdr3_nt cdr3_aa j_call v_call d_call clone_size
TGTGCCAGCAGCTTAGAGGTTGGGGAGCAGTACTTC CASSLEVGEQYF TRBJ2-7 TRBV7-8 - once
TGTGCCAGCAGCTGGGGAGTGGGTAACAATGAGCAGTTCTTC CASSWGVGNNEQFF TRBJ2-1 TRBV7-9 - -
TGTGCCAGTAGTATTACGGGGGGATACCAGCCCCAGCATTTT CASSITGGYQPQHF TRBJ1-5 TRBV19 - -
TGTGCCAGCAATCCAGGGGACACCAGCACAGATACGCAGTATTTT CASNPGDTSTDTQYF TRBJ2-3 TRBV7-9 - once
TGCAGCGCCCCCGGGAAAATGGAAGAGACCCAGTACTTC CSAPGKMEETQYF TRBJ2-5 TRBV29-1 - -
TGCGCCAGCAGCTTAAGGGGTATGGGCTACGAGCAGTACTTC CASSLRGMGYEQYF TRBJ2-7 TRBV5-1 - -
TGTGCCAGCAGCTTAGTAACTTGGGACCATGAGCAGTTCTTC CASSLVTWDHEQFF TRBJ2-1 TRBV11-2 - -
TGTGCCAGCAGCTTCGGAGGAACAGGGGGATTTTATGAGCAGTTCTTC CASSFGGTGGFYEQFF TRBJ2-1 TRBV7-8 TRBD1 -
TGTGCCAGCAGTAATCGGGACAGGGTCATGGAGGTTGCCTACGAGCAGTACTTC CASSNRDRVMEVAYEQYF TRBJ2-7 TRBV28 TRBD1 -
TGTGCCAGCAGTCTCGGAGCTAGCGGGAGGGACGAGCAGTACTTC CASSLGASGRDEQYF TRBJ2-7 TRBV28 TRBD2 -
TGTGCCAGCAGCTTAGGGGACTACGAGCAGTACTTC CASSLGDYEQYF TRBJ2-7 TRBV11-2 - -
TGTGCCAGCAGCTTAGACACCGGGGAGCTGTTTTTT CASSLDTGELFF TRBJ2-2 TRBV7-9 - -
TGTGCCAGCAGCTTAGGGGCAGGCCAAGAGACCCAGTACTTC CASSLGAGQETQYF TRBJ2-5 TRBV7-9 - -
TGTGCCAGCAGTCAGCGTTCTCGGGGGCTGAACACCGGGGAGCTGTTTTTT CASSQRSRGLNTGELFF TRBJ2-2 TRBV28 - -
TGCAGTGCACCCGTGGGGGGCGGCTACACCTTC CSAPVGGGYTF TRBJ1-2 TRBV20-1 - -
TGTGCCAGTAGTACTAGCGGGAGAATAAATGAGCAGTTCTTC CASSTSGRINEQFF TRBJ2-1 TRBV19 TRBD2 few
TGTGCCAGCAGTCAGCGGGCCTCAGATACGCAGTATTTT CASSQRASDTQYF TRBJ2-3 TRBV6-1 - -
TGTGCCAGTAGTATCGGGATAGGGTACGAGCAGTACTTC CASSIGIGYEQYF TRBJ2-7 TRBV19 - few
TGCGCCAGCAGCCAGGGAGCGGGGAATGAGCAGTTCTTC CASSQGAGNEQFF TRBJ2-1 TRBV5-1 TRBD2 -
TGTGCCAGCAGTTACGGGGGAGCTCGGGAGCAGTTCTTC CASSYGGAREQFF TRBJ2-1 TRBV6-6 - -
TGTGCCAGCAGCTGGACCAGGGCTGGGGAGCTGTTTTTT CASSWTRAGELFF TRBJ2-2 TRBV28 - -
TGTGCCAGTAGTCCGGGACCTCTCTACGAGCAGTACTTC CASSPGPLYEQYF TRBJ2-7 TRBV19 - -
TGTGCCAGCAGTTCCCCGGAGCTAGGGAATGAGCAGTTCTTC CASSSPELGNEQFF TRBJ2-1 TRBV27 - -
TGTGCCAGCAGCTTAGGGGGGGGCGGGGAGACCCAGTACTTC CASSLGGGGETQYF TRBJ2-5 TRBV7-8 - -
TGTGCCAGCAGCGCAGGGAAGCGGGAGGATGAGCAGTTCTTC CASSAGKREDEQFF TRBJ2-1 TRBV9 TRBD2 -
TGTGCCAGCAGTGAAGACAGGGGAATGGGGAACACTGAAGCTTTCTTT CASSEDRGMGNTEAFF TRBJ1-1 TRBV6-1 TRBD1 medium-sized
TGTGCCAGCAGCCACAGGCCCAAAACGCTCAATGAGCAGTTCTTC CASSHRPKTLNEQFF TRBJ2-1 TRBV28 - -
TGTGCCAGCAGCTTAAGAACGGGAGGGCACAATGAGCAGTTCTTC CASSLRTGGHNEQFF TRBJ2-1 TRBV13 TRBD2 -
TGTGCCAGCAGTTCCCACCGGGGGCGGGAGAGGTCCTACGAGCAGTACTTC CASSSHRGRERSYEQYF TRBJ2-7 TRBV28 - once
TGCGCCAGCAGTAGCGGAGTGGGTAATGAGCAGTTCTTC CASSSGVGNEQFF TRBJ2-1 TRBV10-2 - -
TGTGCCAGCAGACTTGGGGGTACTGAAGCTTTCTTT CASRLGGTEAFF TRBJ1-1 TRBV6-1 - -
TGTGCCAGCAGTGAAGGGGGCGGCACTGAAGCTTTCTTT CASSEGGGTEAFF TRBJ1-1 TRBV6-9 TRBD1 few
TGTGCCAGCTCACCACGAGGGCCAAGAGATACGCAGTATTTT CASSPRGPRDTQYF TRBJ2-3 TRBV18 - -
TGTGCCAGCAGTAGCCTTCTAGGGGCTGAGCAGTTCTTC CASSSLLGAEQFF TRBJ2-1 TRBV6-1 - -
TGTGCCAGCAGTCCGTCCGAGGGTAATGAAAAACTGTTTTTT CASSPSEGNEKLFF TRBJ1-4 TRBV28 - -
TGTGCCAGCAGTTTTTATAGAGGAGATACGCAGTATTTT CASSFYRGDTQYF TRBJ2-3 TRBV28 - few
TGTGCCAGCAGTGCCGGGACAGGGAGCGCAAACGAGCAGTACTTC CASSAGTGSANEQYF TRBJ2-7 TRBV6-1 TRBD1 -
TGTGCCAGCAGTTTATCGGGGGGAGACTCTGGGGCCAACGTCCTGACTTTC CASSLSGGDSGANVLTF TRBJ2-6 TRBV27 - few
TGTGCCAGCCGGGACGCTGGTGGCGAGCAGTACTTC CASRDAGGEQYF TRBJ2-7 TRBV6-1 - once
TGTGCCAGCAGGCCGGGGTTAAATTCACCCCTCCACTTT CASRPGLNSPLHF TRBJ1-6 TRBV27 - -
TGTGCTAGCAGCTCTCGTCGCGTGGGGGAGGAGTCTGTGGATACGCAGTATTTT CASSSRRVGEESVDTQYF TRBJ2-3 TRBV7-7 - -
TGTGCCAGCAGTGAACGACCGCCCGGGGAGCAGTACTTC CASSERPPGEQYF TRBJ2-7 TRBV6-1 - -
TGTGCCAGCAGCTTAGGGAGTAGCGGGAGTGTCTACAATGAGCAGTTCTTC CASSLGSSGSVYNEQFF TRBJ2-1 TRBV7-8 TRBD2 -
TGTGCCAGCAGCAAAACAGGGGGCGGCGAGACCCAGTACTTC CASSKTGGGETQYF TRBJ2-5 TRBV7-9 TRBD1 -
TGTGCCAGCAGCCAGGGTATGGTCTACGAGCAGTACTTC CASSQGMVYEQYF TRBJ2-7 TRBV6-1 - -
TGTGCCAGCAGCTTAGCGACTAGCGGCCCCTACAATGAGCAGTTCTTC CASSLATSGPYNEQFF TRBJ2-1 TRBV7-9 TRBD2 large
TGTGCCAGCAGCACAGGTTACAATGAGCAGTTCTTC CASSTGYNEQFF TRBJ2-1 TRBV6-1 - -
TGTGCCATCAGCCCCGGTTGGGGCTACGAGCAGTACTTC CAISPGWGYEQYF TRBJ2-7 TRBV10-3 - -
TGCGCCAGCAGCTTGAAGAGTCAGGGGGCCTACAATGAGCAGTTCTTC CASSLKSQGAYNEQFF TRBJ2-1 TRBV5-1 TRBD1 -
TGTGCCAGCAGCCCGACAGTTACTCCCAACAATGAGCAGTTCTTC CASSPTVTPNNEQFF TRBJ2-1 TRBV7-9 - -
TGTGCCAGCAGCTGGGGAGCCCACCCTACCGAGCAGTACTTC CASSWGAHPTEQYF TRBJ2-7 TRBV7-9 - -
TGTGCCAGCAGTTACTGGGACAGGGACGAGCAGTACTTC CASSYWDRDEQYF TRBJ2-7 TRBV6-6 TRBD1 -
TGCGCCAGCAGCGCGACTAGCGGAGTGGGAGATACGCAGTATTTT CASSATSGVGDTQYF TRBJ2-3 TRBV5-1 TRBD2 -
TGTGCCAGCAGCGGGGACTTCAATGAGCAGTTCTTC CASSGDFNEQFF TRBJ2-1 TRBV7-6 - -
TGTGCCAGCAGTGAAGGATGGGTAATGAACACTGAAGCTTTCTTT CASSEGWVMNTEAFF TRBJ1-1 TRBV6-1 - once
TGTGCCAGCAGCCACACGGCGGTTCTAGCGGAGTCCTCCTACGAGCAGTACTTC CASSHTAVLAESSYEQYF TRBJ2-7 TRBV28 TRBD2 -
TGTGCCAGCAGCCGAAGACTAGCGGGAGGGCAAGATGAGCAGTTCTTC CASSRRLAGGQDEQFF TRBJ2-1 TRBV7-9 TRBD2 few
TGTGCCAGCAGTTTAGGCTCTAGCGGGAGGGCCGCAGATACGCAGTATTTT CASSLGSSGRAADTQYF TRBJ2-3 TRBV28 TRBD2 -
TGTGCCAGCAGCTCCCCAGGCAGCTTCGGTACGCAGTATTTT CASSSPGSFGTQYF TRBJ2-3 TRBV7-9 - -